These 13 T cell receptor beta chains came from one sample sequenced in a study of tumor-infiltrating lymphocytes in primary liver carcinoma (dated by TCRdb to about 2017). TRIzol reagent was used to extract blood RNA from unsorted whole blood, while the DNeasy Blood & Tissue kit provided the germline DNA. Sequencing used an Illumina HiSeq 2500. Using a constant-region primer and ProtoScript II reverse transcriptase, TCRbeta-specific cDNA was reverse-transcribed from around 500 ng total RNA. Construction of the TCRbeta libraries relied on three nested rounds of multiplex PCR, following a slightly modified ARM-PCR procedure. Each of the first two PCR rounds ran for approximately 11 cycles using multiplex TRBV1-TRBV30 forward primers together with a Cbeta reverse primer. TCRdb trimmed public reads at Q25 via fastp, called clones via MiXCR and kept in-frame beta chains. Here each entry gathers all rows of one CDR3 protein and keeps the most common genes and DNA. The sample table contains some 200,000 distinct CDR3 sequences; only one count was recorded for less than 70% of them. The biggest ten clones account for about 7.1% of the sample.

The sequenced sample was peripheral blood. All receptors come from a woman between 55 and 75 years old with primary liver carcinoma and hepatitis B virus infection.

CDR3 in amino acids: CASNSTTGYQPQHF. CDR3 coding DNA: TGTGCCAGCAATTCGACGACAGGGTATCAGCCCCAGCATTTT. This chain uses TRBV6-6 with TRBJ1-5; TRBD1 matches 7 bases. The CDR3 contains 14 residues. J gave up 5 bases and V 7 bases, and 8 bases lay outside the gene matches. Germline values: CDR1 MNHNY, CDR2 SVGAGI (reference sequence).

About this clonotype: An end of the junction does not agree with germline; a read error may underlie this. The chain's CDR3 is CASTSSSGGKKDTQYF. The CDR3 nucleotides read TGTGCTAGCACCTCGTCGTCCGGCGGGAAGAAAGATACGCAGTATTTT. This rearrangement joins TRBV28 to TRBJ2-3; tentatively, D is TRBD2 (6 bases). This CDR3 spans 16 amino acids. CDR1 is MDHEN, CDR2 SYDVKM, per germline.

Ten or more counts support this clonotype. The V and J genes are TRBV6-5 and TRBJ2-5; weak D call: TRBD1 (5 bases). Deletions cut 6 bases from V and 4 bases from J, with 12 bases between. The germline V gene has CDR1 MNHEY and CDR2 SVGAGI. The CDR3 runs 13 residues. For the CDR3, the DNA is TGTGCCAGCAGCCAGGGTCAGGGAGAGACCCAGTACTTC. Protein sequence: CASSQGQGETQYF.

A remark on this clonotype: At one end, the junction sequence differs from germline, possibly due to a read error. The chain carries TRBV11-2 and TRBJ2-5, with a tentative D call TRBD2 (6 bases). Germline V gene lookup returns CDR1 SGHAT and CDR2 FQNNGV. The CDR3 loop spans 15 amino acids. This chain's CDR3 is CVSSVSTGVGETQYF. In DNA form, the CDR3 reads TGTGTCAGCAGCGTATCAACGGGAGTTGGTGAGACCCAGTACTTC.

Worth noting for this clonotype: The junction departs from the called germline gene at one end, perhaps through a read error. The gene calls are TRBV11-1 and TRBJ2-1; TRBD1 might be the D (6 bases). Germline V CDR1 and CDR2: SGHAT, FQDESV (reference sequence). The CDR3 is made up of 13 amino acids. CDR3 DNA: TGTGCCAGCAGCCGAGGGGGTGCGAATAAGCAGTTTTTC. It encodes CASSRGGANKQFF.

The table lists this clonotype with a count of one. At one end, the junction sequence differs from germline, possibly due to a read error. The rearrangement links TRBV11-2 to TRBJ2-1; D not certain. The length of the CDR3 is 12 residues. Germline V gives CDR1 SGHAT, CDR2 FQNNGV. The CDR3 loop is CVSSLSRNEQFF. In DNA, the CDR3 is TGTGTCAGCAGCTTATCCCGCAATGAGCAGTTCTTC.

V is TRBV11-1 and J is TRBJ2-1; D gene uncertain. The V and J ends lost 9 bases and 10 bases respectively, with 16 bases between them. Germline assignment: CDR1 SGHAT and CDR2 FQDESV (reference sequence). There are 12 residues in the CDR3. This chain's CDR3 is CARSRLTSEQFF. DNA of the CDR3: TGTGCCAGGAGCCGACTCACGTCGGAGCAGTTCTTC.

Worth noting for this clonotype: One end of the junction is discordant with germline, which a read error may explain. The V call is TRBV4-3, the J call TRBJ2-1; no clear D. This CDR3 is built from 16 residues. From germline, CDR1 is LGHNA and CDR2 YSLEER. The CDR3 here is CACSQDPYSEYNEQFF. The CDR3 coding sequence is TGCGCCTGCAGCCAAGATCCCTACTCAGAATACAATGAGCAGTTCTTC.

J is TRBJ2-7 and V is TRBV6-1; maybe TRBD2 (7 bases). The V end lost 2 bases, the J end lost 2 bases, and 25 bases lay between the germline ends. Germline V CDR1 and CDR2: MNHNS, SASEGT. The CDR3 covers 19 residues. CDR3 loop: CASSESKGGGYSGPYEQYF. The CDR3 bases are TGTGCCAGCAGTGAATCCAAAGGGGGGGGGTATTCGGGACCCTACGAGCAGTACTTC.

The chain is built from TRBV28 and TRBJ1-1; D possibly corresponds to TRBD1 (6 bases). V lost 7 bases, J lost 0 bases, and 12 bases lay in between. CDR3 length: 14 amino acids. Per the germline V gene, CDR1 is MDHEN and CDR2 is SYDVKM. CDR3 amino acids: CASTRTVVNTEAFF. For the CDR3, the DNA is TGTGCCAGCACCCGGACAGTTGTGAACACTGAAGCTTTCTTT. Full variable domain (rest looked up from reference TRBV28 and TRBJ1-1): DVKVTQSSRYLVKRTGEKVFLECVQDMDHENMFWYRQDPGLGLRLIYFSYDVKMKEKGDIPEGYSVSREKKERFSLILESASTNQTSMYLCASTRTVVNTEAFFGQGTRLTVV.

This clonotype was counted at least ten times. The chain uses TRBV6-5 and TRBJ2-2; D unresolved. Deletions cut 0 bases from V and 4 bases from J, with 9 bases between. The CDR3 totals 15 residues. Germline values: CDR1 MNHEY, CDR2 SVGAGI. CDR3 protein: CASSYSGSFTGELFF. For the CDR3, the DNA is TGTGCCAGCAGTTACTCGGGTTCCTTCACCGGGGAGCTGTTTTTT.

With regard to this clonotype: This may be a read error, as it is one base from a much larger clone. The gene calls are TRBV6-6 and TRBJ1-2, with no clear D. This CDR3 comprises 14 residues. The V gene lost 5 bases and the J gene lost 3 bases, with 13 bases spanning the gap. Germline V gene data show CDR1 as MNHNY and CDR2 as SVGAGI (reference sequence). The CDR3 bases are TGTGCCAGCAGTGCCGTGCATAACCACTATGGCTACACCTTC. This gives the protein CASSAVHNHYGYTF.

Concerning this clonotype: A much larger clone lies a single base off, so this may be a read error. The chain combines TRBV6-5 with TRBJ2-3, with 8 bases lining up with TRBD2. The CDR3 contains 15 residues. Germline V lookup: CDR1 MNHEY, CDR2 SVGAGI. V dropped 6 bases and J dropped 2; count of bases not matched to a gene: 7. The DNA of the CDR3 is TGTGCCAGCAGCTTTAGCGGGGAGTACACAGATACGCAGTATTTT. Amino acid sequence: CASSFSGEYTDTQYF.